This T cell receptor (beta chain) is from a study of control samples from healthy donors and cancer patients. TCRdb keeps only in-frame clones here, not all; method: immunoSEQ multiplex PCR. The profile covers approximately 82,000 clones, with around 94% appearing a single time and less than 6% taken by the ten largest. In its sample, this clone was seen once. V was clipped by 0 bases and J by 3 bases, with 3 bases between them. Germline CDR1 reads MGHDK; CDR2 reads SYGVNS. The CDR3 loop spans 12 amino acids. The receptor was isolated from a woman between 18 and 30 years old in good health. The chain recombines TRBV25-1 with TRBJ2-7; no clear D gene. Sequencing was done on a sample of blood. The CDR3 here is CASSEYNYEQYF. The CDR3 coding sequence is TGTGCCAGCAGTGAATATAACTACGAGCAGTACTTC.